Presented here are 11 T cell receptor beta chains from one specimen sequenced in a study of blood T cell repertoires in COVID-19. Sequencing was performed with immunoSEQ multiplex PCR; in TCRdb, only in-frame clones are kept and a portion is missing. There are 300,000 to 400,000 clones in the sample; 85% to 90% occur only once, and about 0.89% lies in the top ten. Sequencing input: PBMCs or T cells enriched from blood (not recorded which). Receptors originate from a woman aged 25-40 years with acute COVID-19.

The chain has TRBV30 and TRBJ2-7; TRBD2 might be the D (6 bases). V was clipped by 2 bases and J by 2 bases, with 19 bases between them. The CDR3 is made up of 16 amino acids. CDR1 and CDR2 (germline): GTSNPN, SVGIG (reference sequence). The CDR3 DNA reads as TGTGCCTGGAGTATGGCGATAGCGGAATCTCCCTACGAGCAGTACTTC. This codes for CAWSMAIAESPYEQYF.

The gene calls are TRBV9 and TRBJ1-6; 8 positions agree with TRBD1. CDR3 length equals 15 residues. The V and J ends lost 4 bases and 2 bases, in that order; junction bases with no gene match: 2. CDR1 is SGDLS, CDR2 YYNGEE, per germline. As DNA, the CDR3 is TGTGCCAGCAGCTTACAGGGGGCCTATAATTCACCCCTCCACTTT. Translating it yields CASSLQGAYNSPLHF. The entire variable domain, with the rest obtained from reference TRBV9 and TRBJ1-6, is as follows: DSGVTQTPKHLITATGQRVTLRCSPRSGDLSVYWYQQSLDQGLQFLIQYYNGEERAKGNILERFSAQQFPDLHSELNLSSLELGDSALYFCASSLQGAYNSPLHFGNGTRLTVT.

There are many counts of this clone. CDR3 DNA: TGTGCCAGCAGCTTGGGGCTTAGCGGGGGGTTGGATGAGCAGTTCTTC. Its translation: CASSLGLSGGLDEQFF. V gene TRBV5-4 combines with J gene TRBJ2-1; TRBD2 aligns across 10 bases. Germline loops: CDR1 SGHNT, CDR2 YYREEE (reference sequence). The CDR3 spans 16 residues. The V segment lost 0 bases and the J segment 8 bases; nucleotides outside the gene matches: 8.

The J gene is TRBJ2-5, the V gene TRBV13, with a possible D match to TRBD2 (5 bases). The CDR3 is 15 amino acids. V lost 0 bases and J lost 5, with 13 bases in between. Germline CDR1 reads PRHDT; CDR2 reads FYEKMQ (reference sequence). The CDR3 spells CASSLGLGRRETQYF. CDR3 DNA: TGTGCCAGCAGCTTAGGCCTGGGAAGGAGGGAGACCCAGTACTTC.

The chain couples TRBV5-4 to TRBJ1-2, with D perhaps TRBD1 (6 bases). V shed 4 bases and J shed 3 bases, with 13 bases lying between them. CDR1 is SGHNT and CDR2 is YYREEE in the germline V gene (reference sequence). The CDR3 is made up of 14 amino acids. The CDR3 here is CASSQIQGHYGYTF. The CDR3 DNA reads as TGTGCCAGCAGCCAGATACAGGGTCACTATGGCTACACCTTC.

This chain connects TRBV19 to TRBJ1-6; no clear D gene. The V gene lost 3 bases and the J gene lost 12 bases, with 18 bases spanning the gap. Germline V gene data show CDR1 as LNHDA and CDR2 as SQIVND (reference sequence). The CDR3 consists of 15 residues. The CDR3 DNA reads as TGTGCCAGTAGTATCCTCGAGGCGGGTGGAAAACCCCTCCACTTT. This translates into CASSILEAGGKPLHF.

The rearrangement links TRBV29-1 to TRBJ2-3, with a tentative D call TRBD2 (6 bases). With 3 bases removed from V and 0 bases from J, the gap between germline ends came to 16 bases. Germline assignment: CDR1 SQVTM and CDR2 ANQGSEA. There are 16 residues in the CDR3. Here the CDR3 DNA reads TGCAGCGTTGATCGTAAGGGGAGGACTAGCACAGATACGCAGTATTTT. It translates to CSVDRKGRTSTDTQYF.

The chain uses TRBV18 and TRBJ2-2; 8 nucleotides line up with TRBD1. Germline values: CDR1 KGHSH, CDR2 LQKENI. The CDR3 sequence is 15 residues long. J gave up 3 bases and V 4 bases, and 4 bases lay outside the gene matches. For the CDR3, the DNA is TGTGCCAGCTCACATGGACAGGGAGACACCGGGGAGCTGTTTTTT. This translates into CASSHGQGDTGELFF.

V and J are TRBV4-2 and TRBJ1-5; 8 bases match TRBD1. Germline values: CDR1 LGHNA, CDR2 YNFKEQ. The CDR3 is made up of 15 amino acids. The junction had 2 bases not matched to a gene; V was cut back by 0 bases and J by 4 bases. CDR3 protein: CASSQEGQENQPQHF. The DNA of the CDR3 is TGTGCCAGCAGCCAAGAGGGACAGGAAAATCAGCCCCAGCATTTT.

This chain uses TRBV7-2 with TRBJ1-4; TRBD1 matches at 11 bases. V shed 7 bases, J shed 8 bases, and the junction held 6 bases outside the gene matches. The length of the CDR3 is 14 residues. CDR1 SGHTA and CDR2 FQGNSA come from the germline V gene. The CDR3 nucleotides read TGTGCCAGCACCGGACAGGGGGCAAGCGAAAAACTGTTTTTT. The encoded protein is CASTGQGASEKLFF.

The chain carries TRBV7-2 and TRBJ2-1, with D possibly TRBD2 on 6 matching bases. Per the germline V gene, CDR1 is SGHTA and CDR2 is FQGNSA. This CDR3 spans 15 amino acids. V lost 3 bases and J lost 7, with 16 bases in between. The CDR3 region has the DNA TGTGCCAGCAGCTTTTCTACGGGGGATCGGAATGAGCAGTTCTTC. It yields the protein CASSFSTGDRNEQFF.